The T cell receptor (beta chain) described here comes from a study of T cell responses to AZD1222 COVID-19 vaccine (dated by TCRdb to about 2021). At the level of the whole study: A total of 233 trial participants underwent TCR sequencing, of whom 207 received two doses of AZD1222 and about 25 received two doses of the MenACWY control vaccine. Enrollment into the trials was organized by age into subgroups of 18-55, 56-69 and 70-plus years, and those subgroups contained about 160, 30 and 59 TCR-sequenced participants, respectively.

The CDR1 and CDR2 encoded by the germline V gene (reference sequence) are LNHDA and SQIVND. Including the terminal cysteine and phenylalanine, the CDR3 comprises 17 residues. Only CDR3 DNA remains: 51 bases, in frame from the first base. V lost 5 bases and J lost 0 bases, and the count of bases not matched to a germline gene is 9. This clone was counted a few times. Its cognate antigen has yet to be identified. No base quality values were provided; no much bigger clone lies one nucleotide off. The CDR3 regions of human TCRbeta chains were subjected to immunosequencing. The original pipeline was this. TCRs in the repertoires were matched against a reference library of SARS-CoV-2-specific TCRs that had been generated with the MIRA antigen-specificity platform. Breadth was defined as the fraction of unique TCRs that were SARS-CoV-2-associated. Depth was defined as the fraction of total T cells that were SARS-CoV-2-associated. Each spike-specific TCR was assigned to its reactive spike region and to a CD4 or CD8 class using the MIRA data. Log10-transformed breadth and depth values were compared by one-way ANOVA with Sidak's multiple comparisons tests. TCRdb took this table from immuneACCESS and kept in-frame rearrangements with V and J called. Such tables lack part of the clones; where checked against another copy, unresolved V genes explain under half of the gap, and the rest is unexplained. That table supplies the V and J calls and clone size; D and trimming were determined from the DNA. The sample includes 50,000 to 70,000 clones, with 65% to 90% observed a single time. The ten largest clonotypes hold about 7.1% of the sample.

The full study reports these points: In the small 56-69-year group, the increase in depth fell short of significance, most likely because of low power. A significant rise in spike-specific TCR breadth and depth was observed after two AZD1222 doses relative to day 0 and relative to MenACWY recipients. Because no day 14 peak-response samples were available, repertoires were characterized only after the peak T cell response. Conclusions about previously exposed vaccinees are limited because only a handful of AZD1222 recipients were SARS-CoV-2 seropositive at baseline. Participants were mostly white British, with more females than males. The authors suggested clonal diversity may have been underestimated. CD4 TCRs associated with the vaccine covered the entire spike protein, and the dominant responses were in regions 160-218 and 743-854. Epitopes outside the regions mutated in the B.1.351 and B.1.1.7 variants were reportedly recognized by nearly half of the unique spike-specific TCRs.

The time point label corresponds to: about 28 days (+/-7) after the second vaccine dose. AZD1222 recipients whose second dose came at about 4 weeks and those whose second dose came at about 12 weeks were combined into one group, since spike-specific TCR depth and breadth did not differ between the two schedules. The vaccinee samples were drawn from two UK trials, COV001 and COV002, one of which was a single-blind randomized controlled phase 2/3 trial testing AZD1222 (ChAdOx1 nCoV-19) in healthy adults. For TCRbeta chain sequencing, PBMC samples were collected from trial participants at day 0 and at day 28 after the second dose.

This receptor chain uses TRBV19 and TRBJ2-1, with 8 bases in between that match TRBD1. Sequencing was performed on peripheral blood, taken 28 days after the second AZD1222 dose. The TCR comes from an adult who received the AZD1222 COVID-19 vaccine. CDR3 reads: CASSLRTGPSSYNEQFF. The nucleotide sequence is given as TGTGCCAGTAGTCTGCGGACAGGGCCGAGCTCCTACAATGAGCAGTTCTTC.